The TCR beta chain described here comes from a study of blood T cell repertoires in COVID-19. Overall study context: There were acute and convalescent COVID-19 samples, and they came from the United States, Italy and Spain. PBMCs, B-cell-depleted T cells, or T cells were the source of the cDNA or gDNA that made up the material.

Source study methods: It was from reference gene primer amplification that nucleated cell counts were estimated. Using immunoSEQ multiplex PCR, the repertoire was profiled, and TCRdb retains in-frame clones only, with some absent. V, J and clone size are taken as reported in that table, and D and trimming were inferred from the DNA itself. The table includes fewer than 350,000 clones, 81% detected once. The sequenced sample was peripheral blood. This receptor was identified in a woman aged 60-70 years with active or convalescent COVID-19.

The CDR3: CASSLRTGATSASTDTQYF. The CDR3 bases are TGTGCCAGCAGTCTCCGAACAGGGGCGACCTCCGCTAGCACAGATACGCAGTATTTT. This sequence joins TRBV6-2 or TRBV6-3 and TRBJ2-3; the match to TRBD1 covers 7 bases. The CDR3 runs to 19 residues. The junction had 17 bases not matched to a gene; V was cut back by 5 bases and J by 0 bases. Germline V gives CDR1 MNHEY, CDR2 SVGEGT.